This T cell receptor (beta chain) was identified in a study of blood T cell repertoires in COVID-19. Study details: The United States, Italy and Spain provided the acute and convalescent COVID-19 samples. From T cells, B-cell-depleted T cells, or PBMCs came the material, which was cDNA or gDNA.

The CDR3 totals 16 residues. The germline gives CDR1 SGHTA, CDR2 FQGNSA. V trimming: 5 bases; J trimming: 1 base; junction bases outside the gene matches: 7. In the original analysis: By means of reference gene primer amplification, nucleated cell counts were estimated. Libraries were prepared by immunoSEQ multiplex PCR; TCRdb keeps only in-frame clonotypes and omits some of them. V, J and clone size derive from that table, while D and trimming were established from the DNA sequence. The data contain some 230,000 clones, more than 75% of them singletons. The chain links TRBV7-2 to TRBJ1-5, with 8 bases that match TRBD1. Sequences were obtained from peripheral blood. The source is a man aged 50 to 60 who had recovered from COVID-19. CDR3 amino acids: CASSLQGGASNQPQHF. CDR3 in DNA: TGTGCCAGCAGCCTACAGGGGGGCGCGAGCAATCAGCCCCAGCATTTT.